The 5 T cell receptor beta chains presented below share a single source sample, sequenced in a study of T cells in women clearing cervical HPV infection. The table came from immunoSEQ multiplex PCR; TCRdb's copy has only in-frame clones and leaves some out. This table lists under 45,000 clones. Sequenced material: blood buffy coat. Receptor source: a woman between 18 and 70 years old with a cervical HPV16 infection that either progressed to CIN3+ or cleared (not recorded which).

Comment on this clone: The read terminates 3 residues before the CDR3 end, so the remaining end is supplied by the germline J gene. This rearrangement joins TRBV19 to TRBJ1-2; D is unclear. The CDR3 is made up of 15 amino acids. Germline assignment: CDR1 LNHDA and CDR2 SQIVND (reference sequence). CDR3 protein: CASSTGGSGYTGYTF. The sequenced part of the CDR3 DNA is TGTGCCAGTAGTACGGGAGGTAGCGGTTACACGGGC.

With respect to this clone: With the read ending 3 residues before the CDR3 end, the germline J gene is used to fill in that end. The V and J genes are TRBV5-1 and TRBJ1-2; unclear D gene. The germline V gene encodes CDR1 SGHRS and CDR2 YFSETQ. V was shortened by 0 bases and J by 4 bases, with 4 bases between the two germline ends. The CDR3 has 12 amino acids. CDR3 bases read: TGCGCCAGCAGCTTGGAGGGCTATGGC. Translated, it gives CASSLEGYG. The whole CDR3 protein reads CASSLEGYGYTF.

As concerns this clone: The CDR3 end is not reached by the read, which stops 3 residues before it; the germline J gene fills it in. V is TRBV18 and J is TRBJ1-2; weak D call: TRBD1 (5 bases). Germline-derived CDR1 and CDR2 are KGHSH and LQKENI. The CDR3 sequence is 14 residues long. CDR3 region: CASSLGAQTYDYTF. Incomplete CDR3 DNA: TGTGCCAGCTCCCTAGGGGCGCAGACCTACGAC.

The covered CDR3 bases are TGTGCCAGCAGTCTAACCCCCAATGAG. It is translated as CASSLTPNE. The whole CDR3 sequence reads CASSLTPNEQFF. The chain recombines TRBV7-3 with TRBJ2-1; D uncertain. The read comes to an end 3 residues before the CDR3 does, leaving the germline J gene to fill in the end. CDR1 and CDR2 (germline): SGHTA, FQGTGA. The V gene lost 6 bases and the J gene lost 6 bases, with 9 bases spanning the gap. The CDR3 has 12 residues.

This chain's CDR3 is CASSRPGGSPLHF. CDR3 bases read: TGTGCCAGCAGCCGCCCCGGGGGTTCACCC. The V call is TRBV5-4, the J call TRBJ1-6; a possible D gene is TRBD1 (5 bases). The read terminates 3 residues before the CDR3 end, so the remaining end is supplied by the germline J gene. Looked up from germline, CDR1 is SGHNT and CDR2 is YYREEE (reference sequence). This CDR3 is 13 amino acids long. Trimming took off 4 bases at V and 9 bases at J, with 11 bases between the two ends.